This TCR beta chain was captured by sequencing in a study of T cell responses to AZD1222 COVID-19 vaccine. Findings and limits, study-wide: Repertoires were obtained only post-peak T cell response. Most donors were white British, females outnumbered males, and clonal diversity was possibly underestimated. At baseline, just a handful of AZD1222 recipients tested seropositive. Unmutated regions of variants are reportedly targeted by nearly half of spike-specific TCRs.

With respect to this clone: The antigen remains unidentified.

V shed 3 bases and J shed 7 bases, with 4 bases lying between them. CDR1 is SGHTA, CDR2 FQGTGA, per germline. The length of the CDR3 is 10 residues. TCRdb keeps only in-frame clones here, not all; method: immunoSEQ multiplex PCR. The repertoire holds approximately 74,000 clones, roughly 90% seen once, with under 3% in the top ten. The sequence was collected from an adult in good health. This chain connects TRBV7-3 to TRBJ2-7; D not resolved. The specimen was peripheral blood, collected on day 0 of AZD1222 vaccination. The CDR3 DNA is TGTGCCAGCAGCTTGGGGGAGCAGTACTTC. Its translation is CASSLGEQYF.